This TCR beta chain was sequenced for a study of T-cell reconstitution after alpha-beta-depleted transplantation in children. The CDR3 loop spans 16 amino acids. The germline V gene encodes CDR1 DFQATT and CDR2 SNEGSKA (reference sequence). Trimming removed 6 bases from V and 3 bases from J, with 24 bases in between. Preparation of the TCRbeta library involved a method that used unique molecular identifiers. MiXCR, run by TCRdb on the PCR reads, gives a single entry per CDR3 protein. The data contain hundreds of thousands of distinct CDR3 sequences, about an eighth of them seen just once; the ten biggest clones take up 0.79%. This clonotype occurred a few times. What it binds is unknown. Whole-study findings and limits: For some patients, TCRbeta diversity was high at day 60 because of recipient T cells and thymic progenitors that survived. At around two months after transplant, the alpha-beta T cells were reportedly derived from several hundred expanded clones that came from non-depleted graft cells. By one year post-transplant, T-cell counts and diversity largely arose from T cells that were newly produced.

The V and J genes are TRBV20-1 and TRBJ2-7; D not resolved. This TCR derives from a girl aged 2 to 10 with congenital amegakaryocytic thrombocytopenia, due to receive a stem cell transplant. The sequenced sample was PBMCs, obtained before TCRalphabeta/CD19-depleted stem cell transplant. The CDR3 nucleotides read TGCAGTGCGCTAACCCTACCCGGGCCCCCCCACTACGAGCAGTACTTC. Protein sequence: CSALTLPGPPHYEQYF.